One and the same sample provided the 14 T cell receptor beta chains below, sequenced in a study of cytomegalovirus exposure and HLA in healthy donors. The study ran its PCR with 60 Vbeta and 13 Jbeta primers. Measured with immunoSEQ multiplex PCR; TCRdb has only the in-frame clones, and not every one. The sample includes about 100,000 clones, roughly 78% seen only once; the top ten take over 3%. Sequenced: PBMCs. All receptors derive from a woman between 40 and 50 years old in good health and CMV-seronegative.

The V gene is TRBV27, the J gene TRBJ2-1; maybe TRBD1 (6 bases). Trimming left V 2 bases short and J 8 bases short, with 13 bases between. CDR3 length: 14 amino acids. Per germline, CDR1 MNHEY and CDR2 SMNVEV (reference sequence). DNA for the CDR3: TGTGCCAGCAGTTTAAGGGGGTGGGGAGATGAGCAGTTCTTC. Translation: CASSLRGWGDEQFF.

This clone was seen only once. V usage is TRBV5-1 and J usage is TRBJ2-3; D is possibly TRBD1 (6 bases). CDR3 length equals 16 residues. Germline lookup yields CDR1 SGHRS and CDR2 YFSETQ. V lost 0 bases and J lost 3, with 14 bases in between. The CDR3 bases are TGCGCCAGCAGCTTGGCCGAGGGGGTTGTTACAGATACGCAGTATTTT. Translated: CASSLAEGVVTDTQYF. Combining the CDR3 with reference TRBV5-1 and TRBJ2-3 gives the whole variable domain KAGVTQTPRYLIKTRGQQVTLSCSPISGHRSVSWYQQTPGQGLQFLFEYFSETQRNKGNFPGRFSGRQFSNSRSEMNVSTLELGDSALYLCASSLAEGVVTDTQYFGPGTRLTVL.

This clone was counted only a few times. The rearrangement uses TRBV5-1 and TRBJ1-2; D gene ambiguous. CDR1 and CDR2 from the germline V gene are SGHRS and YFSETQ. This CDR3 has 14 residues. V lost 1 base, J lost 7 bases, and 14 bases lay in between. Here the CDR3 reads CASSLNIGEGGYTF. CDR3 sequence (DNA): TGCGCCAGCAGCTTGAATATCGGGGAGGGTGGCTACACCTTC.

This chain uses TRBV29-1 with TRBJ2-1; D call uncertain. V was trimmed by 6 bases and J by 6 bases, leaving 12 bases between them. This CDR3 contains 12 residues. The V gene's germline CDR1 is SQVTM and CDR2 ANQGSEA. CDR3 amino acids: CSVKYSSNEQFF. CDR3 nucleotides: TGCAGCGTCAAGTATAGCTCCAATGAGCAGTTCTTC.

The chain is built from TRBV11-2 and TRBJ1-2; D is ambiguous. The length of the CDR3 is 14 residues. V shed 4 bases and J shed 7 bases, with 16 bases lying between them. In germline, CDR1 is SGHAT, CDR2 FQNNGV. As DNA, the CDR3 is TGTGCCAGCAGCTCCAAAAGCTCTAGAGCTGGCTACACCTTC. Protein: CASSSKSSRAGYTF.

The chain employs TRBV27 and TRBJ1-2; 9 nucleotides match TRBD1. This CDR3 has 17 amino acids. Germline assignment: CDR1 MNHEY and CDR2 SMNVEV (reference sequence). Unmatched junction bases numbered 8, after V lost 3 bases and J lost 0 bases. The CDR3 DNA reads TGTGCCAGCAGTTTGGGACAGGGAGGTTCGACTAACTATGGCTACACCTTC. Protein: CASSLGQGGSTNYGYTF.

V is TRBV9 and J is TRBJ2-1; 8 bases are a match to TRBD1. In germline, CDR1 is SGDLS, CDR2 YYNGEE. Trimming removed 4 bases from V and 7 bases from J; junction bases left unmatched: 10. The CDR3 has 15 amino acids. CDR3 nucleotides: TGTGCCAGCAGCCCCCGGGACAGGAGATGGAATGAGCAGTTCTTC. This sequence encodes CASSPRDRRWNEQFF. The full variable domain, with the rest looked up from reference TRBV9 and TRBJ2-1, is DSGVTQTPKHLITATGQRVTLRCSPRSGDLSVYWYQQSLDQGLQFLIQYYNGEERAKGNILERFSAQQFPDLHSELNLSSLELGDSALYFCASSPRDRRWNEQFFGPGTRLTVL.

In this sample, this clone turned up once. V usage is TRBV9 and J usage is TRBJ2-7, with TRBD2 matching 7 bases. Germline V gives CDR1 SGDLS, CDR2 YYNGEE. V shed 3 bases and J 3 bases; nucleotides not matched to a gene: 3. This CDR3 spans 13 amino acids. The CDR3 nucleotides are TGTGCCAGCAGCGACGGACTAGGCTACGAGCAGTACTTC. Its protein product is CASSDGLGYEQYF.

The V call is TRBV7-8, the J call TRBJ1-2; TRBD1 agrees at 8 bases. Germline V gene sequence: CDR1 SGHVS, CDR2 FQNEAQ. J lost 0 bases, V lost 0 bases, and 6 bases had no gene match. This CDR3 region has 17 residues. The CDR3 DNA is TGTGCCAGCAGCTTAGCGCGGACAGGGTACTCTAACTATGGCTACACCTTC. It specifies CASSLARTGYSNYGYTF. The whole variable domain, remainder taken from reference TRBV7-8 and TRBJ1-2, is GAGVSQSPRYKVAKRGQDVALRCDPISGHVSLFWYQQALGQGPEFLTYFQNEAQLDKSGLPSDRFFAERPEGSVSTLKIQRTQQEDSAVYLCASSLARTGYSNYGYTFGSGTRLTVV.

The genes are TRBV6-1 and TRBJ2-2; tentative D call: TRBD1 (6 bases). The germline gives CDR1 MNHNS, CDR2 SASEGT. The CDR3 contains 12 residues. In DNA form, the CDR3 reads TGTGGGGGGCAGGGTGACACCGGGGAGCTGTTTTTT. It is translated as CGGQGDTGELFF.

The chain uses TRBV29-1 and TRBJ1-1; no definite D call. Trimming pared 2 bases from V and 5 bases from J, leaving 15 bases between. The CDR3 sequence is 14 residues long. The germline V gene has CDR1 SQVTM and CDR2 ANQGSEA. This chain's CDR3 is CSVERKLRRTEAFF. CDR3 coding DNA: TGCAGCGTTGAAAGAAAGTTACGGAGGACTGAAGCTTTCTTT.

V and J are TRBV28 and TRBJ1-5, with 7 bases fitting TRBD1. There are 17 residues in the CDR3. V was clipped by 7 bases and J by 0 bases; unmatched bases: 12. Per germline, CDR1 MDHEN and CDR2 SYDVKM. The chain's CDR3 is CASTVSLGQHSNQPQHF. In DNA form, the CDR3 reads TGTGCCAGCACTGTATCCCTGGGACAGCATAGCAATCAGCCCCAGCATTTT.

This chain links TRBV28 with TRBJ1-1; 7 positions match TRBD1. The CDR3 is made up of 16 amino acids. V shed 5 bases, J shed 3 bases, and the junction held 12 bases outside the gene matches. Germline CDR1 is MDHEN and CDR2 is SYDVKM. The CDR3 reads CASSQPRDSKYTEAFF. DNA for the CDR3: TGTGCCAGCAGTCAACCCCGGGACAGTAAGTACACTGAAGCTTTCTTT.

This chain uses TRBV5-4 with TRBJ2-2; possibly TRBD1 for D (6 bases). This CDR3 is built from 15 residues. The V gene's germline CDR1 is SGHNT and CDR2 YYREEE (reference sequence). Trimming took off 0 bases at V and 0 bases at J, with 6 bases between the two ends. CDR3 residues: CASSLDRANTGELFF. The CDR3 DNA sequence: TGTGCCAGCAGCTTGGACAGGGCGAACACCGGGGAGCTGTTTTTT. The whole variable domain, filled in from reference TRBV5-4 and TRBJ2-2, reads ETGVTQSPTHLIKTRGQQVTLRCSSQSGHNTVSWYQQALGQGPQFIFQYYREEENGRGNFPPRFSGLQFPNYSSELNVNALELDDSALYLCASSLDRANTGELFFGEGSRLTVL.